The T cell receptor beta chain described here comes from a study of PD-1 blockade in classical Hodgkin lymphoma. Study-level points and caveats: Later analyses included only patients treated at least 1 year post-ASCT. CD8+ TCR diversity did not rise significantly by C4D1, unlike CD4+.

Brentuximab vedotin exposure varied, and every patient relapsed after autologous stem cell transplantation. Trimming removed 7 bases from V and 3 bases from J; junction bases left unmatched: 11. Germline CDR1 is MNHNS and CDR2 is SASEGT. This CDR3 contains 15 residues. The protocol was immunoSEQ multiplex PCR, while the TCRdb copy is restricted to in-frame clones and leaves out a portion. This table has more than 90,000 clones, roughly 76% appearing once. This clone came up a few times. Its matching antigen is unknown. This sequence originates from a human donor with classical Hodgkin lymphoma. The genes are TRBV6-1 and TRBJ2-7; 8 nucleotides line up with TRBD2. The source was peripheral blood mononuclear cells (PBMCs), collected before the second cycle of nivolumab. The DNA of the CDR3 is TGTGCCAGCATTAATGGAGCGGGGGTTCTCTACGAGCAGTACTTC. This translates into CASINGAGVLYEQYF.